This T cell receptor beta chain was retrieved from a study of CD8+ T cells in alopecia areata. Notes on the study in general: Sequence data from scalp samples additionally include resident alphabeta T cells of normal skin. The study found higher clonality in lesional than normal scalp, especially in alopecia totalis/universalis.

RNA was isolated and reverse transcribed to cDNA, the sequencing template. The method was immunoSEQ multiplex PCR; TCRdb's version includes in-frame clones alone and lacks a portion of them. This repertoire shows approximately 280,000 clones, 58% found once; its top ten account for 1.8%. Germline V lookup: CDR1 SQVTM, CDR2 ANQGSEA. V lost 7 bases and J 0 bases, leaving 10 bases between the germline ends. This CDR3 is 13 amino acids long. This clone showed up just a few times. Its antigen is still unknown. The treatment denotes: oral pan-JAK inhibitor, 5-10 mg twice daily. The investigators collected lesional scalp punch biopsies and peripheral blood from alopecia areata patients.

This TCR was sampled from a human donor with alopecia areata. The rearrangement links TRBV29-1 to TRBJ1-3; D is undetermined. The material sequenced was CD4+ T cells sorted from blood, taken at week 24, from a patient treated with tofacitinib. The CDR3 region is CSALESSGNTIYF. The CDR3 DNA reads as TGCAGCGCCCTAGAGAGCTCTGGAAACACCATATATTTT.